Sequencing of this T cell receptor (beta chain) was carried out in a study of T cells in Graves' hyperthyroidism and ophthalmopathy (dated by TCRdb to between 2019 and 2020). With respect to the entire study: Peripheral blood was collected at initial diagnosis, before any treatment. TCR V-J signatures able to tell the groups apart were searched for in a discovery cohort of 90 to 100 patients, of whom under 45 had Graves' ophthalmopathy and about 55 had stable Graves' hyperthyroidism. The 90 or so discovery patients were randomly split 7:3 into training and test sets. Whether ophthalmopathy could be predicted prospectively was tested in an independent validation cohort made up of 18 to 20 hyperthyroidism patients plus 17 patients who later progressed to ophthalmopathy. TCR Vbeta CDR3 sequencing of 120 to 150 peripheral blood samples (43 ophthalmopathy, 75 or so hyperthyroidism and some 17 progressor patients) is reported in the paper. Once sampling was done, hyperthyroidism patients were given methimazole at a starting dose of 30 mg daily, whereas ophthalmopathy patients were given high-dose intravenous methylprednisolone. In addition, the study compared T-cell repertoires in thyroid tissue and in blood from six Graves' hyperthyroidism patients. Findings and caveats that apply to the study as a whole: In validation, the model predicted progression to ophthalmopathy with 55% to 71% sensitivity and roughly 72% specificity, a median of around six months before onset. Most expanded thyroid clonotypes (frequency above 0.001) were also detected in blood, suggesting blood repertoires may reflect thyroid immune responses. In cross-validation, a model built on a 13 V-J signature told ophthalmopathy apart from stable hyperthyroidism with over 85% sensitivity and about 81% specificity, and in testing the same model reached 80%/75%. No statistical method was used to set the sample size in advance, and investigators knew the group allocation.

This clonotype was seen a handful of times. The specificity of this receptor is unknown. No per-base quality is available; no much larger clone lies one base away. TCR beta CDR3 regions were amplified from RNA transcripts. For the first round of RT-PCR on the TCR CDR3, the HTBI primer set was used together with the Qiagen OneStep RT-PCR kit. A second multiplex PCR round built the libraries, followed by size selection and purification. The libraries were sequenced on an Illumina HiSeq2000 using paired-end 100 bp reads. Concerning the study's data processing: SOAPnuke was used to process the raw data, with reads discarded if the reads contained adapters or uncalled bases, had a mean Phred below 15, or lacked an exact constant-primer or identifier match. High-quality paired reads were merged using COPE v1.2.5, and each unique nucleotide sequence was defined as a clonotype. Clonotypes were aligned to IMGT TRBV, TRBD and TRBJ reference segments using MiTCR v1.1. The analysis was restricted to V-J combinations with a frequency above 0.0001, which together covered just over 98% of the repertoires. The TCS score was defined as F50 (clonal expansion) divided by E x V (chaos), with BLOSUM62-based TCRdist calculated between CDR3 peptides within each V-J. Welch's t-statistics and random forest reduced around 510 V-J features to about 13, which were used in a naive Bayes classifier (R e1071). TCRdb took the public reads, trimmed them with fastp at Q25, ran MiXCR for clone calling and kept in-frame beta chains. Merged by CDR3 protein, the rows form single entries marked with the most common genes and DNA. The authors' filters were not applied to this entry. The sample table records almost 500,000 distinct CDR3 sequences; about 20% of these occur just once. Around 50% of the sample rests with the top ten.

CDR1 and CDR2 are drawn from the germline V gene: SGHRS, YFSETQ. V is pruned by 3 bases and J by 6 bases, leaving 4 bases of the junction without a gene match. Taken from cysteine to phenylalanine, the CDR3 has 13 residues. Left in the record is the CDR3 DNA by itself, 39 bases read in frame from the first base. Ophthalmopathy patients had moderately to severely active disease, Clinical Activity Score of at least 3, NOSPECS grade of at least 4, and duration under 3 months. Any patient with an uncontrolled infection, another autoimmune disease, pregnancy or lactation was excluded. Diagnoses were established on the basis of clinical symptoms, serum thyroxine and TRAb, thyroid ultrasound, and orbital computed tomography. PBMCs were isolated from about 9 ml of fresh peripheral blood by Ficoll-Paque density gradient centrifugation. Total RNA was extracted with Trizol reagent, and quality was checked on an Agilent 2100 Bioanalyzer.

The receptor's source is a woman between 65 and 79 years old with Graves' ophthalmopathy. Sequenced input: blood. Recombination connected TRBV5-1 to TRBJ2-7, and TRBD1 aligns with 9 junction nucleotides. The DNA sequence is as follows: TGCGCCAGCAGCTGGGACAGGGTCGGCGAGCAGTACTTC. This is translated as CASSWDRVGEQYF.